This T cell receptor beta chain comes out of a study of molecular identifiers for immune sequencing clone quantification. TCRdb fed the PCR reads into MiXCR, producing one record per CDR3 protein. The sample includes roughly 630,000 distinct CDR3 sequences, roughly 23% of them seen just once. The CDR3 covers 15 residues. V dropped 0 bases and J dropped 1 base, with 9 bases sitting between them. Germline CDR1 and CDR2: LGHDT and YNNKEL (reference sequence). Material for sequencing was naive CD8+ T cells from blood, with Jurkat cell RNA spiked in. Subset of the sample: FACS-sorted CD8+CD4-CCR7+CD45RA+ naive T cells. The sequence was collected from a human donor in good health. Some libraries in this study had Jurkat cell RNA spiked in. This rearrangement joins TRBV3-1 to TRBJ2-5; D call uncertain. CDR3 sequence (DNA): TGTGCCAGCAGCCAAGATCTTTGGATCCAAGAGACCCAGTACTTC. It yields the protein CASSQDLWIQETQYF.